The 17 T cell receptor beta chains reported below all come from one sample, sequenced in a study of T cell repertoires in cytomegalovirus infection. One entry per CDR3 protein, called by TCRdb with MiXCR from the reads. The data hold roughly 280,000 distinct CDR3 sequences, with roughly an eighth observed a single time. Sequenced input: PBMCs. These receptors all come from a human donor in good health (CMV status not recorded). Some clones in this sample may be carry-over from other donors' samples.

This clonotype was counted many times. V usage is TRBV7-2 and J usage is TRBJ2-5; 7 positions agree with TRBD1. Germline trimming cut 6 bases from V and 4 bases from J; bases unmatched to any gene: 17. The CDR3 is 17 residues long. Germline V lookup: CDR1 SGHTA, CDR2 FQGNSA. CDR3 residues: CASSQNPGQRFPETQYF. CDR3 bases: TGTGCCAGCAGTCAAAATCCGGGACAGAGGTTCCCAGAGACCCAGTACTTC.

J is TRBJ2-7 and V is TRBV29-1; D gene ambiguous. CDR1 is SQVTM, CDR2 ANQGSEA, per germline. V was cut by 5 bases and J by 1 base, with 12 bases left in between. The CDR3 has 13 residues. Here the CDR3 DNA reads TGCAGCGTTTTGGCGGATCCGTCCTACGAGCAGTACTTC. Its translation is CSVLADPSYEQYF.

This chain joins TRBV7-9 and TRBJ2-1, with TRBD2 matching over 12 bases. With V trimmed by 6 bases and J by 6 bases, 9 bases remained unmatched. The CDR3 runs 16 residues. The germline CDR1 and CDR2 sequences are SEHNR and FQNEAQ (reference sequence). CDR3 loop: CASSQRLAGASNEQFF. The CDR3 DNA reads TGTGCCAGCAGTCAGAGACTAGCGGGGGCCTCCAATGAGCAGTTCTTC.

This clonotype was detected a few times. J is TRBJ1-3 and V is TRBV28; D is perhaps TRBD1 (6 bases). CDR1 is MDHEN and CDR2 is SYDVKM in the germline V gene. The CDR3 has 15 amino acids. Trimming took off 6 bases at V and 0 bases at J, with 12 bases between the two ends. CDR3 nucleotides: TGTGCCAGCAGCCCGGACAGTCTCTCTGGAAACACCATATATTTT. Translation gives CASSPDSLSGNTIYF.

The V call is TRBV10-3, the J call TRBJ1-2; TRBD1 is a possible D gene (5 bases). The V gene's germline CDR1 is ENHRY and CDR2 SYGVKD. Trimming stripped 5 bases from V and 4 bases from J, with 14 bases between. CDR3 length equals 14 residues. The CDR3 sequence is CAISSGGTIYGYTF. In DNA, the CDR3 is TGTGCCATCAGTTCCGGGGGGACCATCTATGGCTACACCTTC.

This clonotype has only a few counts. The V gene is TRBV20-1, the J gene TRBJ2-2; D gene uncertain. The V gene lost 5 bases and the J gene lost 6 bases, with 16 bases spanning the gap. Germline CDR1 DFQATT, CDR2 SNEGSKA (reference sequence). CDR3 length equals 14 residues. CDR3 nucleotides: TGCAGTGCTCTCAACTTCATGCGCCCCGGGGAGCTGTTTTTT. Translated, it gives CSALNFMRPGELFF.

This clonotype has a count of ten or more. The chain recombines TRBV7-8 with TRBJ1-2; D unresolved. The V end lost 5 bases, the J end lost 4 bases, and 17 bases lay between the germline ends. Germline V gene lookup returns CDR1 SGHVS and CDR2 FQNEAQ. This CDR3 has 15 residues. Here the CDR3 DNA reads TGTGCCAGCAGCCAACTAAGCCAGCTCACCTATGGCTACACCTTC. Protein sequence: CASSQLSQLTYGYTF.

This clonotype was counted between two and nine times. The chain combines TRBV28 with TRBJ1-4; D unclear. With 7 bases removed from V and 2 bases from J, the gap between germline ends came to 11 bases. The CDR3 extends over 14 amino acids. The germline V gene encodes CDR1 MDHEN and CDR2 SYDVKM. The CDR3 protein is CASMSGRTNEKLFF. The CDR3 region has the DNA TGTGCCAGCATGAGCGGACGGACTAATGAAAAACTGTTTTTT.

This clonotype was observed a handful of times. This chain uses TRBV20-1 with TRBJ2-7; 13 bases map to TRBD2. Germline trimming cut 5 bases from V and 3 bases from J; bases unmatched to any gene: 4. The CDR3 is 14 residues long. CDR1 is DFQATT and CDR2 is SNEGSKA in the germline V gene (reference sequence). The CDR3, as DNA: TGCAGTGCTCCAGGACTAGCGGGAGTCTACGAGCAGTACTTC. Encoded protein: CSAPGLAGVYEQYF.

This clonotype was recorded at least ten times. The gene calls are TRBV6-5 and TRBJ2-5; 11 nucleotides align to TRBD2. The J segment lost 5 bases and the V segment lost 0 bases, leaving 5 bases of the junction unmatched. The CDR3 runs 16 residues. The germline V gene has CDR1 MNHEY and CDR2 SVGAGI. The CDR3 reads CASSYSSGRAVETQYF. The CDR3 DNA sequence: TGTGCCAGCAGTTACTCTAGCGGGAGGGCCGTGGAGACCCAGTACTTC.

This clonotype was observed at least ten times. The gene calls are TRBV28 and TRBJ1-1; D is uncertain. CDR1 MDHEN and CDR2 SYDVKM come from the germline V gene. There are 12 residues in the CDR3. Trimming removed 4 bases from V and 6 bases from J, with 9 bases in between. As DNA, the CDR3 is TGTGCCAGCAGTTCCTGGAGATCTGAAGCTTTCTTT. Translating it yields CASSSWRSEAFF.

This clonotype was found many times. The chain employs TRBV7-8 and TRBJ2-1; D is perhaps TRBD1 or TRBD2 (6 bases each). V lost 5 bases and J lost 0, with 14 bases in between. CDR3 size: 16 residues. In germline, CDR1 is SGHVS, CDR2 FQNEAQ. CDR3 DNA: TGTGCCAGCAGCCCGGGGGCTTCCAGCTCCTACAATGAGCAGTTCTTC. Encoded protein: CASSPGASSSYNEQFF.

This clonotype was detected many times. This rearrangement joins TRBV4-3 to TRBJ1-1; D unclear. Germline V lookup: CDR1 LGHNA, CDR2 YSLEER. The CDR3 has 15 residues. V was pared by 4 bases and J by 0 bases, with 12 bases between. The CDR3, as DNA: TGCGCCAGCAGCCCCGCCCCAGCCCTGAACACTGAAGCTTTCTTT. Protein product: CASSPAPALNTEAFF.

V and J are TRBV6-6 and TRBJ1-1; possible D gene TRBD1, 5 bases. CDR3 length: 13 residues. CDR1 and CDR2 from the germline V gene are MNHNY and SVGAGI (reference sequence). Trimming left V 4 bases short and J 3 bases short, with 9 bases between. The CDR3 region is CASSLLQDTEAFF. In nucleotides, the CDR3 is TGTGCCAGCAGTTTACTACAGGACACTGAAGCTTTCTTT.

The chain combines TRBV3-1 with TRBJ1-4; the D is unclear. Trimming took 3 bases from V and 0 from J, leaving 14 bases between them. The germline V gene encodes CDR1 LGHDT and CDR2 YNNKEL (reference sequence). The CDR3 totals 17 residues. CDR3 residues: CASSHLSVGATNEKLFF. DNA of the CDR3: TGTGCCAGCAGCCACCTCTCGGTTGGTGCAACTAATGAAAAACTGTTTTTT.

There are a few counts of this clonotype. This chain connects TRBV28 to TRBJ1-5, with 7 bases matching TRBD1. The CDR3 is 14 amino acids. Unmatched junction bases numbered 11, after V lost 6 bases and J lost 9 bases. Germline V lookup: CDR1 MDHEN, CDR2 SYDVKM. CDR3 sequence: CASSLGRGRTPQHF. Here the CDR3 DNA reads TGTGCCAGCAGCCTAGGCAGGGGGAGGACGCCCCAGCATTTT.

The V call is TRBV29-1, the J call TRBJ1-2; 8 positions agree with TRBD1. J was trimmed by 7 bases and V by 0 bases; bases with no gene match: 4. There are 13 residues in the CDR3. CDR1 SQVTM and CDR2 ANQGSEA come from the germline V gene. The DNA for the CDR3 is TGCAGCGTTGAAGATCAGGGGGCGTCTGGCTACACCTTC. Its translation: CSVEDQGASGYTF.